The rows below give T cell receptor beta chains drawn from one sample of a study of blood T cells in healthy people across ages. TCRdb passed the 5' RACE reads through MiXCR, listing each CDR3 protein once. The table has around 990,000 distinct CDR3 sequences, less than 25% seen once. The data also belong to a second study, concerning T cells of mothers and their children.

The sequenced sample was blood. The receptors stem from a girl aged 2 to 10 in good health. CDR3s include the opening cysteine and the closing phenylalanine or tryptophan. D genes are given only for firm matches. Rows may omit the clone size; those that give it use once, few, many or a size class.

clone size	V gene	D gene	J gene	CDR3 DNA	CDR3 protein
-	TRBV5-1	-	TRBJ2-1	TGCGCCAGCAGACCCGACGTCGGGGGCGGGGAGCAGTTCTTC	CASRPDVGGGEQFF
-	TRBV5-1	TRBD1	TRBJ1-4	TGCGCCAGCGCCAACCTAGGGGGCACTAATGAAAAACTGTTTTTT	CASANLGGTNEKLFF
-	TRBV12-3/TRBV12-4	-	TRBJ2-3	TGTGCCAGCAGTTTGAACATCGGCCAGAGGGCAGATACGCAGTATTTT	CASSLNIGQRADTQYF
few	TRBV5-1	-	TRBJ1-2	TGCGCCAGCAGCTTGGTTAGCACGACAGGAGCTAAACCGTATGGCTACACCTTC	CASSLVSTTGAKPYGYTF
-	TRBV11-2	-	TRBJ2-5	TGTGCCAGCATGATCGGTGGCCAAGAGACCCAGTACTTC	CASMIGGQETQYF
few	TRBV28	-	TRBJ2-3	TGTGCCAGCAGCAAACAGGGGGCGGGAGGTACGCAGTATTTT	CASSKQGAGGTQYF
-	TRBV21-1	-	TRBJ2-1	TGTGCCAGCAGCAAGAGCGGGAGACCCAATGAGCAGTTCTTC	CASSKSGRPNEQFF
-	TRBV28	TRBD1	TRBJ1-2	TGTGCCAGCAGCGCAGGGGGCGCGGGGGGGCACAACTATGGCTACACCTTC	CASSAGGAGGHNYGYTF
-	TRBV20-1	TRBD2	TRBJ2-3	TGCAGTGCTAGGTGGGAGGGTCCAGATACGCAGTATTTT	CSARWEGPDTQYF
-	TRBV12-3/TRBV12-4	TRBD1	TRBJ1-1	TGTGCCAGCAGTTCGGGACAGGTCCAACCAGGGATGAACACTGAAGCTTTCTTT	CASSSGQVQPGMNTEAFF
-	TRBV7-8	-	TRBJ1-2	TGTGCCAGCAGCTTTCTAATAGGACAGAACTATGGCTACACCTTC	CASSFLIGQNYGYTF
-	TRBV5-1	-	TRBJ1-6	TGCGCCAGCAGCTTGGGGATGGAAGATTCACCCCTCCACTTT	CASSLGMEDSPLHF
once	TRBV7-9	-	TRBJ2-1	TGTGCCAGCAGCTTAGCGCAATGGGGGGGCCATGAGCAGTTCTTC	CASSLAQWGGHEQFF
few	TRBV29-1	-	TRBJ2-3	TGCAGCGTTGGCAGCCTGGCAGATACGCAGTATTTT	CSVGSLADTQYF
-	TRBV20-1	TRBD2	TRBJ2-3	TGCAGTGCTTATAGCGGGATGGCTACAGATACGCAGTATTTT	CSAYSGMATDTQYF
-	TRBV28	TRBD2	TRBJ2-1	TGTGCCAGCAGTTTCCTGGGGGGGAGCATATCGGGAAATGAGCAGTTCTTC	CASSFLGGSISGNEQFF
-	TRBV20-1	-	TRBJ1-1	TGCAGTGCGGAACAGTCTTGGGGCACTGAAGCTTTCTTT	CSAEQSWGTEAFF
few	TRBV5-1	-	TRBJ1-4	TGCGCCAGCAGATTCGACGGTCGGGGAGTAAATGAAAAACTGTTTTTT	CASRFDGRGVNEKLFF
-	TRBV7-3	TRBD2	TRBJ2-2	TGTGCCAGCAGCTTAGCCGGGACTAGCGGCGGGGAGCTGTTTTTT	CASSLAGTSGGELFF
few	TRBV5-1	-	TRBJ2-5	TGCGCCAGCAGCCGCGACCAAAAAGAGACCCAGTACTTC	CASSRDQKETQYF
few	TRBV12-3/TRBV12-4	-	TRBJ1-4	TGTGCCAGCACCCCCGGGGGGTGGAGTGAAAAACTGTTTTTT	CASTPGGWSEKLFF
-	TRBV7-9	TRBD2	TRBJ2-3	TGTGCCAGCAGCTTAGGGTTCGCTAGCGGGAGCACAGATACGCAGTATTTT	CASSLGFASGSTDTQYF
-	TRBV4-1	-	TRBJ2-7	TGCGCCAGCAGCCAAGACCTCTCAAGGGGGTCAACCTACGAGCAGTACTTC	CASSQDLSRGSTYEQYF
-	TRBV20-1	TRBD2	TRBJ2-7	TGCAGTGCTAGAGACTCCCTAGCGGGCCTTTACGAGCAGTACTTC	CSARDSLAGLYEQYF
-	TRBV10-3	TRBD1	TRBJ1-1	TGTGCCATCAGTGATATACAGGGGTTAACTTTCTTT	CAISDIQGLTFF
-	TRBV6-1	-	TRBJ1-5	TGTGCCAGCAGTGAAATGGGGGGGTTCTTGGCCCAGCATTTT	CASSEMGGFLAQHF
few	TRBV9	-	TRBJ2-1	TGTGCCAGCAGCGCCCCGGGCCTAGAGCAGTTCTTC	CASSAPGLEQFF
many	TRBV4-3	TRBD1	TRBJ1-4	TGCGCCAGCAGCCAAGATATTGGGACAGTTAATGAAAAACTGTTTTTT	CASSQDIGTVNEKLFF
-	TRBV12-3/TRBV12-4	TRBD2	TRBJ2-1	TGTGCCAGCAGTTTTGGCGGGAGGGCCTCAAATGAGCAGTTCTTC	CASSFGGRASNEQFF
few	TRBV7-8	-	TRBJ2-3	TGTGCCAGCAGCTTTGGCTTATACGAGGGGCAGTATTTT	CASSFGLYEGQYF
-	TRBV6-1	TRBD1	TRBJ2-5	TGTGCCAGCAGTGAAAACAGGGGGTTACAAGAGACCCAGTACTTC	CASSENRGLQETQYF
-	TRBV5-1	TRBD1	TRBJ1-2	TGCGCCAGCAGCTTTCCCGGGACAGGAGACCATTTTAACTATGGCTACACCTTC	CASSFPGTGDHFNYGYTF
-	TRBV7-9	-	TRBJ2-7	TGTGCCAGCAGCCACCGGGACTGGACCTACGAGCAGTACTTC	CASSHRDWTYEQYF
-	TRBV6-5	-	TRBJ1-2	TGTGCCAGCAGTTACCCCCTTTCTCCAGGCTACACCTTC	CASSYPLSPGYTF
-	TRBV7-3	-	TRBJ2-1	TGTGCCAGCAGCCCTTCGGGTGAAGCGGATGGTTTCATCGAGCAGTTCTTC	CASSPSGEADGFIEQFF
-	TRBV9	-	TRBJ2-7	TGTGCCAGCAGCGTAGCAAGCGAGAGCTCCTACGAGCAGTACTTC	CASSVASESSYEQYF
-	TRBV5-1	-	TRBJ1-1	TGCGCCAGCCACCGTCAACCGGGCCAAGGGGTTGGCACTGAAGCTTTCTTT	CASHRQPGQGVGTEAFF
few	TRBV5-6	-	TRBJ1-2	TGTGCCAGCAGCTTGGTCTCGGTGGCCTATGGCTACACCTTC	CASSLVSVAYGYTF
few	TRBV13	-	TRBJ2-1	TGTGCCAGCAGCCTCGGAGGACTGGATAACGGGCCGTTCTTC	CASSLGGLDNGPFF
-	TRBV11-3	-	TRBJ2-6	TGTGCCAGCAGCTTACGTAGCACTGGGGCCAACGTCCTGACTTTC	CASSLRSTGANVLTF